Below, 8 T cell receptor beta chains from the same sample are listed, as sequenced in a study of tumor-infiltrating lymphocytes in primary liver carcinoma. TCR beta cDNA came from 400 to 500 ng total RNA, primed with a constant-region primer. Slightly modified ARM-PCR, run as three nested multiplex PCR rounds, produced the TCR beta libraries. A C-beta reverse primer and TRBV1-TRBV30 forward primers served in each of the first two PCR rounds, at approximately 10 cycles apiece. Each CDR3 protein is one row after TCRdb ran MiXCR on the multiplex PCR reads. Of 55,000 to 65,000 distinct CDR3 sequences listed, about two thirds were seen once; the top ten hold just over 55%. Investigators took RNA and DNA out together from roughly 21-30 mg of unsorted bulk tissue. Sequencing was done on a sample of liver tumor tissue from sampling region 2. As to subset: tumor region T2, inferior pole. The receptors were gathered from a man aged 35 to 55 with primary liver carcinoma and hepatitis B virus infection.

On this clonotype: Just one base apart from a much larger clone, this may be a read error. J is TRBJ2-5 and V is TRBV5-1; D perhaps matches TRBD2 (6 bases). V gave up 4 bases and J gave up 4 bases, with 17 bases separating them. This CDR3 contains 15 residues. CDR1 SGHRS and CDR2 YFSETQ come from the germline V gene. The CDR3 loop is CASSPSRVGGETQYF. CDR3 coding DNA: TGCGCCAGCAGCCCATCGAGGGTCGGGGGAGAGACCCAGTACTTC.

Note on this clonotype: A read error may account for a junction end that differs from germline. This chain connects TRBV29-1 to TRBJ2-5; no definite D call. Per the germline V gene, CDR1 is SQVTM and CDR2 is ANQGSEA. CDR3 size: 13 residues. The DNA of the CDR3 is TGCAGCGGACTCACACTGGGGATGGAGACCCAGTATTTC. Protein product: CSGLTLGMETQYF.

V is TRBV4-3 and J is TRBJ2-7, with D possibly TRBD2 on 5 matching bases. Trimming removed 2 bases at V and 2 bases at J, with 13 bases between. Per germline, CDR1 LGHNA and CDR2 YSLEER. The CDR3 runs to 15 residues. The CDR3 sequence is CASSQQSQRTYEQYF. The DNA of the CDR3 is TGCGCCAGCAGCCAACAGAGTCAGCGGACCTACGAGCAGTACTTC.

This clonotype was detected many times. The rearrangement uses TRBV4-2 and TRBJ2-3, with D possibly TRBD2 on 6 matching bases. The CDR3 is 15 residues long. V dropped 0 bases and J dropped 5 bases, with 12 bases sitting between them. Germline CDR1 and CDR2: LGHNA and YNFKEQ. The DNA for the CDR3 is TGTGCCAGCAGCCAAGATTTCAGGGAGGAAGATACGCAGTATTTT. Translating it yields CASSQDFREEDTQYF.

By sample fraction, this clonotype is medium-sized (0.01 to 0.1%). J is TRBJ2-7 and V is TRBV12-3 or TRBV12-4, with TRBD2 as a possible D gene (6 bases). There are 14 residues in the CDR3. Trimming stripped 1 base from V and 6 bases from J, with 13 bases between. The DNA of the CDR3 is TGTGCCAGCAGTTTAGTGGTCGGGGGTGGCGAGCAGTACTTC. Translated: CASSLVVGGGEQYF.

A single count supports this clonotype. Mismatch with germline at one junction end may stem from a read error. The chain combines TRBV11-2 with TRBJ1-1, with 7 bases fitting TRBD1. The germline V gene encodes CDR1 SGHAT and CDR2 FQNNGV. The CDR3 spans 16 residues. In nucleotides, the CDR3 is TGTGCCGGCAGTCCATCCAGGGGGTTGGCGAACACTGAAGCTTTCTTT. Its protein product is CAGSPSRGLANTEAFF.

This clonotype was detected once. V is TRBV4-2 and J is TRBJ2-7; 8 bases are a match to TRBD1. Germline assignment: CDR1 LGHNA and CDR2 YNFKEQ. The CDR3 spans 16 residues. The ends lost 4 bases at V and 6 bases at J; junction bases unmatched: 14. As DNA, the CDR3 is TGTGCCAGCAGCCCCGGTGGCCAGGGGGCTCCCTGCGAGCAGTACTTC. Translating it yields CASSPGGQGAPCEQYF.

Only one count was recorded for this clonotype. This sequence may be a read error, since a much larger clone differs from it by one base. The chain recombines TRBV7-9 with TRBJ1-1; the D gene is possibly TRBD1 (6 bases). The CDR3 has 13 amino acids. Germline V gives CDR1 SEHNR, CDR2 FQNEAQ (reference sequence). In nucleotides, the CDR3 is TGTGCCAGCAGCTTAGGTCAGGGGTCGGAAGCTCTCTTT. Translated: CASSLGQGSEALF. Together with reference TRBV7-9 and TRBJ1-1, the CDR3 gives the full variable domain: DTGVSQNPRHKITKRGQNVTFRCDPISEHNRLYWYRQTLGQGPEFLTYFQNEAQLEKSRLLSDRFSAERPKGSFSTLEIQRTEQGDSAMYLCASSLGQGSEALFGQGTRLTVV.